This T cell receptor (beta chain) came from a study of blood T cell repertoires in COVID-19. Method: immunoSEQ multiplex PCR; TCRdb's copy keeps in-frame clones and lacks some. The table includes under 200,000 clones, over 70% detected once. The CDR3 extends over 15 amino acids. Deletions cut 4 bases from V and 2 bases from J, with 13 bases between. Looked up from germline, CDR1 is SNHLY and CDR2 is FYNNEI. Material for sequencing was peripheral blood. The chain couples TRBV2 to TRBJ2-3, with TRBD2 as a possible D gene (6 bases). The receptor comes from a man between 60 and 75 years old with active or convalescent COVID-19. The CDR3 sequence is CASSVARDLTDTQYF. In nucleotides, the CDR3 is TGTGCCAGCAGTGTCGCGCGGGACCTCACAGATACGCAGTATTTT.